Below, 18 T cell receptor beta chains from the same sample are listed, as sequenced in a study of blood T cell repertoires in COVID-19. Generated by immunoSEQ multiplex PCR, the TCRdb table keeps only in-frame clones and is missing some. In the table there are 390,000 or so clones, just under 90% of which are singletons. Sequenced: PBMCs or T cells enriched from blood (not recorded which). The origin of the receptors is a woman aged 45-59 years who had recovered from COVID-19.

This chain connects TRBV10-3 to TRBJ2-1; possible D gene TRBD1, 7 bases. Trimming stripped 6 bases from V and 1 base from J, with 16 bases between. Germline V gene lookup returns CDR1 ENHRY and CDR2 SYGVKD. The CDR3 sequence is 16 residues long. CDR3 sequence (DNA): TGTGCCATCAGGGGGGGAGACAGGGCATCCTACAATGAGCAGTTCTTC. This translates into CAIRGGDRASYNEQFF.

CDR3 bases: TGTGCCAGTAGTCCAAGACAGATCAATCAGCCCCAGCATTTT. Its translation: CASSPRQINQPQHF. The chain employs TRBV19 and TRBJ1-5; maybe TRBD1 (5 bases). The V gene lost 5 bases and the J gene lost 3 bases, with 11 bases spanning the gap. The CDR3 has 14 amino acids. Germline V lookup: CDR1 LNHDA, CDR2 SQIVND (reference sequence).

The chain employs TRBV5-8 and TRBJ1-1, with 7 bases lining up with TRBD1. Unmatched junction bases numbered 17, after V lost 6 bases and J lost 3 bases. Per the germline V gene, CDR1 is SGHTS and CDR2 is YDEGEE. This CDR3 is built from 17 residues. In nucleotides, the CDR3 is TGTGCCAGCACGAAAAGGTCGTCGGGACAGCACTACACTGAAGCTTTCTTT. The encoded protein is CASTKRSSGQHYTEAFF.

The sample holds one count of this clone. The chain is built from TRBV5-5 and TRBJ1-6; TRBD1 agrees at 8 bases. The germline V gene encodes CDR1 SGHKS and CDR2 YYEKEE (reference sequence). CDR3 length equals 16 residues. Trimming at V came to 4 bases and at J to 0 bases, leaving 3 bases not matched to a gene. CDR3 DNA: TGTGCCAGCAGCGGGGACAGGAGCTCCTATAATTCACCCCTCCACTTT. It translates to CASSGDRSSYNSPLHF.

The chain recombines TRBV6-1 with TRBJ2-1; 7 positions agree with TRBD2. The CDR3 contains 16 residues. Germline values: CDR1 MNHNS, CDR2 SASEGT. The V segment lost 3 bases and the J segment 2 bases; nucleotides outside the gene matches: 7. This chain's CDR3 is CASSEFAGETYNEQFF. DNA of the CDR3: TGTGCCAGCAGTGAGTTCGCGGGGGAGACCTACAATGAGCAGTTCTTC.

CDR3 amino acids: CASSSGTDAYEQYF. The CDR3 bases are TGTGCCAGCAGCTCAGGGACAGACGCCTACGAGCAGTACTTC. This rearrangement joins TRBV11-2 to TRBJ2-7; 7 positions agree with TRBD1. The CDR3 has 14 amino acids. Germline V gene data show CDR1 as SGHAT and CDR2 as FQNNGV. The V gene end was trimmed by 4 bases and the J gene end by 2 bases; junction bases not matched to a gene: 5.

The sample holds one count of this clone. The CDR3 is CASQQFESYNSPLHF. In nucleotides, the CDR3 is TGTGCCAGCCAACAGTTTGAATCCTATAATTCACCCCTCCACTTT. The chain combines TRBV28 with TRBJ1-6; D not certain. The V end was cut by 8 bases, the J end by 1 base, with 12 bases between. This CDR3 region has 15 residues. The germline V gene encodes CDR1 MDHEN and CDR2 SYDVKM.

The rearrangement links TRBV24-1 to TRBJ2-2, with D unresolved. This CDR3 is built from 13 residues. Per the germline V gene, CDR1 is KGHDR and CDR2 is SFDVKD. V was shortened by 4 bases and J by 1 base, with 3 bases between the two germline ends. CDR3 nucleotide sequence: TGTGCCACCAGTGACAGGAACACCGGGGAGCTGTTTTTT. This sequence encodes CATSDRNTGELFF.

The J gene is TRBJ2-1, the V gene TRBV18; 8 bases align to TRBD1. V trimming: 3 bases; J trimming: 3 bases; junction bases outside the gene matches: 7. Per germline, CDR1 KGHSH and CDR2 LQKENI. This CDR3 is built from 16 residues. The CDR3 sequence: CASSPNRGSFYNEQFF. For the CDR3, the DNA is TGTGCCAGCTCACCTAACAGGGGGTCTTTCTACAATGAGCAGTTCTTC.

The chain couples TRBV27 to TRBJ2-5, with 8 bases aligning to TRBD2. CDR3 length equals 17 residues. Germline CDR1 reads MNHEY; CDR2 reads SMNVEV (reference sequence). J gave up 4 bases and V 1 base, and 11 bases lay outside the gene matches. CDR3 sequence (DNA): TGTGCCAGCAGTTTATATACTAGCGGCACTACAAGAGAGACCCAGTACTTC. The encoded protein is CASSLYTSGTTRETQYF.

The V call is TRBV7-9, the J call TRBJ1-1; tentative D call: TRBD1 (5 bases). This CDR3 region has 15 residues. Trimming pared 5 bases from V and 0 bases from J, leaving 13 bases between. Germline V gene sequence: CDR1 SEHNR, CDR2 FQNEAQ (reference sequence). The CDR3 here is CASSRQKTLNTEAFF. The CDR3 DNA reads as TGTGCCAGCAGCCGACAGAAAACCTTGAACACTGAAGCTTTCTTT.

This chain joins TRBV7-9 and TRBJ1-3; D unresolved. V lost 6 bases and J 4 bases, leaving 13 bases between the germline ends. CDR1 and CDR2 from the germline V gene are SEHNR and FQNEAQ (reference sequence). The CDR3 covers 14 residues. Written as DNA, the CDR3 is TGTGCCAGCAGTTTGACGGGGTCCGGAAACACCATATATTTT. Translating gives CASSLTGSGNTIYF. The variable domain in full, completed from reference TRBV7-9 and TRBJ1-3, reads DTGVSQNPRHKITKRGQNVTFRCDPISEHNRLYWYRQTLGQGPEFLTYFQNEAQLEKSRLLSDRFSAERPKGSFSTLEIQRTEQGDSAMYLCASSLTGSGNTIYFGEGSWLTVV.

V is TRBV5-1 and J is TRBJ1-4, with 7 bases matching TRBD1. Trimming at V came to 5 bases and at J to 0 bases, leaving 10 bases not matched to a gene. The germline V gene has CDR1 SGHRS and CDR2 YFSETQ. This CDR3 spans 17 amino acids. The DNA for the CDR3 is TGCGCCAGCAGTCCCGGGACAGAAAAAGCAACTAATGAAAAACTGTTTTTT. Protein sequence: CASSPGTEKATNEKLFF.

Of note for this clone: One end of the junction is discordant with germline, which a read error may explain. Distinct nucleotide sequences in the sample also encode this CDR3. CDR3: CASSQEGAGAPLHF. DNA of the CDR3: TGCGCCAGCAGCCAAGAGGGGGCAGGGGCACCTCTCCACTTT. The chain recombines TRBV4-1 with TRBJ1-6, with D possibly matching TRBD1 (6 bases). The CDR3 loop spans 14 amino acids. Germline CDR1 is MGHRA and CDR2 is YSYEKL.

CDR3 in amino acids: CASRLLAEETQYF. The CDR3 bases are TGTGCCAGCAGGTTACTAGCCGAAGAGACCCAGTACTTC. The chain employs TRBV25-1 and TRBJ2-5; D is perhaps TRBD2 (6 bases). This CDR3 has 13 amino acids. The germline V gene has CDR1 MGHDK and CDR2 SYGVNS. Trimming removed 6 bases from V and 3 bases from J, with 11 bases in between.

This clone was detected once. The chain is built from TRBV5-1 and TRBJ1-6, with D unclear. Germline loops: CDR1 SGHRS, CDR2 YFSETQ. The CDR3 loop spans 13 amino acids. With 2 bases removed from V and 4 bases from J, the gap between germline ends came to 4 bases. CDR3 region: CASSLTYNSPLHF. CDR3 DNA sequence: TGCGCCAGCAGCTTAACTTATAATTCACCCCTCCACTTT.

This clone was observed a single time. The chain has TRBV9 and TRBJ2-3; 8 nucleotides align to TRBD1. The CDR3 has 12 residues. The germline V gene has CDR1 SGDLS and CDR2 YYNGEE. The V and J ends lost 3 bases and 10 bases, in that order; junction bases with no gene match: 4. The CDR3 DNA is TGTGCCAGCAGCGCCGACAGGGGTGCGCAGTATTTT. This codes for CASSADRGAQYF.

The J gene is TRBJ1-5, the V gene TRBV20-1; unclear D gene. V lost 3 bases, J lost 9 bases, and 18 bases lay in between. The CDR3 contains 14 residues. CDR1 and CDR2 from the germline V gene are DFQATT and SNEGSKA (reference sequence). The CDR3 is CSASAGSQPVPQHF. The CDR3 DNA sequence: TGCAGTGCTAGTGCCGGGAGCCAGCCAGTGCCCCAGCATTTT.